The sequence of this T cell receptor beta chain was determined in a study of CD8+CD57+ T cells in acquired aplastic anemia. Flow cytometry had shown expanded CD8+CD57+ cells in the patients chosen for sequencing. There were no patients without severe acquired aplastic anemia. As for this clonotype: A much larger clone lies a single base off, so this may be a read error.

Both TCR beta VDJ combination and CDR3 sequence profiling were carried out. Genomic DNA was the template for this profiling. TCRdb reanalysed the reads using MiXCR and keeps one entry per CDR3 protein. The sample shows 150,000 to 200,000 distinct CDR3 sequences, more than 40% of them seen only once. V shed 4 bases and J shed 11 bases, with 23 bases lying between them. This CDR3 is 15 amino acids long. Germline assignment: CDR1 MNHEY and CDR2 SVGAGI. The TCR comes from a human donor with aplastic anemia. Source material: sorted CD4+, CD8+, or CD8+CD57+ T cells (not recorded which) from PBMCs. The chain employs TRBV6-5 and TRBJ1-2; possibly TRBD1 for D (5 bases). The CDR3 bases are TGTGCCAGCAGTTGCTCCACCAGAGGGGAGCATGTTTACACCTTC. Translation: CASSCSTRGEHVYTF.